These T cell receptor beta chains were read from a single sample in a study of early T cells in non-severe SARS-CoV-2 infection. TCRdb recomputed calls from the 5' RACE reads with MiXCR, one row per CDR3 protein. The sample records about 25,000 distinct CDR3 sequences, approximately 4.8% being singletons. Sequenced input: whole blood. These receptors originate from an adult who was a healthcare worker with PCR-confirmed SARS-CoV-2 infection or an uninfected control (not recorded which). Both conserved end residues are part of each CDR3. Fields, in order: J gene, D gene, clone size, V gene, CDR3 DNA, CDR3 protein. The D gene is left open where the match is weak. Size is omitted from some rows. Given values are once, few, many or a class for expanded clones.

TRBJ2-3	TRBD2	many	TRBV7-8	TGTGCCAGCAGCGCCCCGACTAGCGGGAGGACAGATACGCAGTATTTT	CASSAPTSGRTDTQYF
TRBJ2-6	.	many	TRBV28	TGTGCCAGCGGCCTCTCTGGGGCCAACGTCCTGACTTTC	CASGLSGANVLTF
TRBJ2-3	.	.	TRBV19	TGTGCCAGTAGCCACCAGGGACGGGACCGAGATACGCAGTATTTT	CASSHQGRDRDTQYF
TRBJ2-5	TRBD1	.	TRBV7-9	TGTGCCAGCAGCTTAGTAGGGACAGAAGAGACCCAGTACTTC	CASSLVGTEETQYF
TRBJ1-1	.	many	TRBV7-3	TGTGCCAGCAGCCCAGGACCTTTTAACACTGAAGCTTTCTTT	CASSPGPFNTEAFF
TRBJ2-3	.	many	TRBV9	TGTGCCAGCAGCGCGCATGCCCGGGTCAACACAGATACGCAGTATTTT	CASSAHARVNTDTQYF
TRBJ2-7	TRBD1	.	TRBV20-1	TGCAGTGCTCCGACAGGGGGCCGGGAGCAGTACTTC	CSAPTGGREQYF
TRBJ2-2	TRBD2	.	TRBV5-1	TGCGCCAGCAGTCTAGGGGTAGCGGGACACACCGGGGAGCTGTTTTTT	CASSLGVAGHTGELFF
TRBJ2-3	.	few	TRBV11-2	TGTGCCAGCAGCTTAGATGGGGCAGCTACAGATACGCAGTATTTT	CASSLDGAATDTQYF
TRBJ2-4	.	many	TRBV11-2	TGTGCCAGCAGCTTAGGGAGACTCCAAGGCATTCAGTACTTC	CASSLGRLQGIQYF
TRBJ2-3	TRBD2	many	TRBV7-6	TGTGCCAGCAGCTTAGGGCCGCGGCGGGAGATAGCAAGCACAGATACGCAGTATTTT	CASSLGPRREIASTDTQYF
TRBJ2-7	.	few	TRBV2	TGTGCCAGCAGTGCCGGGACCTACGAGCAGTACTTC	CASSAGTYEQYF
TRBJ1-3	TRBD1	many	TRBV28	TGTGCCAGCAGTCTCGGGACAGGGGTCTTAGGAAACACCATATATTTT	CASSLGTGVLGNTIYF
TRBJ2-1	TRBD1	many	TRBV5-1	TGCGCCAGCAGCTTGGAAGGGGGCCCTTCCGATGAGCAGTTCTTC	CASSLEGGPSDEQFF
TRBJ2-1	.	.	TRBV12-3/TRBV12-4	TGTGCCAGCACCGCCACTAGAGATCCCTCCAATGAGCAGTTCTTC	CASTATRDPSNEQFF
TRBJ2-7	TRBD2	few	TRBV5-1	TGCGCCAGCAGCTTGTTGTTAGCGGGAGCGGGGGAGCAGTACTTC	CASSLLLAGAGEQYF
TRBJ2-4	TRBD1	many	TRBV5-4	TGTGCCAGCAGCTCGGGACAGGGGAACATTCAGTACTTC	CASSSGQGNIQYF
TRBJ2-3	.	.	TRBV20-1	TGCAGTGCTAGAAGGCTAGTGGGGGATACGCAGTATTTT	CSARRLVGDTQYF
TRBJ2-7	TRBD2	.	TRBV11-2	TGTGCCAGCAGCTTAGCTACTAGCGGGGCCTACGAGCAGTACTTC	CASSLATSGAYEQYF
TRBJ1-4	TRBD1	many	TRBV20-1	TGCAGTGCTCCTTACGGGGCAGGGGGCTTCGCTAATGAAAAACTGTTTTTT	CSAPYGAGGFANEKLFF
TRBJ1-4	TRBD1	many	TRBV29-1	TGCAGCGTCGCGCAGGGGACAGGGAAAGAAAAACTGTTTTTT	CSVAQGTGKEKLFF
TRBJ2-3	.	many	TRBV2	TGTGCCAGCAAGAGGCTAGGGACAGATACGCAGTATTTT	CASKRLGTDTQYF